This TCR beta chain stems from a study of shared clonotypes between healthy human individuals. Findings and caveats of the study: Unshared clonotypes carried lower generation probabilities than those common to all four donors. Larger estimated richness was generally recorded for naive subsets relative to memory subsets.

Assay execution proceeded at the deep level. For sorted subsets, 150 to 200 ng DNA per replicate equaled roughly 29,000 T cell genomes. TCRdb's table, derived via immunoSEQ multiplex PCR, lists solely in-frame clones and lacks some. The top ten clones hold under 2% of a sample with around 2,000,000 clones, about 92% of them seen once. A note on this clone: What it recognizes is unknown. Other DNA variants within this sample encode the same CDR3.

In the naive CD8 group, cells lacked CD45RO and were positively selected for CCR7, so terminally differentiated effector memory CD45RA+ cells were left out. This clonotype was sampled from a man in his late teens or twenties in good health. Some clones in this sample may be carry-over from other donors' samples. Sequenced: naive CD8+ T cells from PBMCs.

CDR3 bases: TGTGCCAGCAGTTGGGACAGGGCTAACACTGAAGCTTTCTTT. Its translation is CASSWDRANTEAFF. The rearrangement uses TRBV6-5 and TRBJ1-1; 9 bases line up with TRBD1. Per the germline V gene, CDR1 is MNHEY and CDR2 is SVGAGI. V lost 4 bases to trimming and J lost 2 bases; unmatched junction nucleotides: 2. The CDR3 sequence is 14 residues long.